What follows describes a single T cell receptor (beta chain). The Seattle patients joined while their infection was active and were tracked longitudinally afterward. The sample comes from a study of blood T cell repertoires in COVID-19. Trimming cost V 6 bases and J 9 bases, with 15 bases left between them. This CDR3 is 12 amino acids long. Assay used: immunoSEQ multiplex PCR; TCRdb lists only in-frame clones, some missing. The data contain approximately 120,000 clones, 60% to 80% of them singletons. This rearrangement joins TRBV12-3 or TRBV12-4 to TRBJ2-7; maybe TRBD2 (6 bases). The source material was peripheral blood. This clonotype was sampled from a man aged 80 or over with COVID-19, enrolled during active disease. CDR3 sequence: CASRWAEGGQYF. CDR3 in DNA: TGTGCCAGCAGGTGGGCGGAGGGCGGGCAGTACTTC.